The sample holds one count of the clone carrying this T cell receptor beta chain. This CDR3 is 17 amino acids long. The V gene's germline CDR1 is KGHDR and CDR2 SFDVKD. V lost 3 bases and J lost 5; bases outside the gene matches: 14. This sample is drawn from a study of blood T cell repertoires in COVID-19. About the research overall: From the United States, Italy and Spain came samples of acute and convalescent COVID-19. The cDNA or gDNA used as material had been derived from T cells, B-cell-depleted T cells, or PBMCs.

Seattle patient enrollment occurred during active infection, with longitudinal follow-up thereafter. Authors' methods: Scientists estimated how many nucleated cells there were by amplifying reference gene primers. Sequencing used immunoSEQ multiplex PCR; TCRdb keeps in-frame clones, though not all of them. From that table come the V and J calls and clone size; the DNA was used to work out D and trimming. The sample lists fewer than 250,000 clones, about 93% occurring once. This chain uses TRBV24-1 with TRBJ2-7; TRBD1 aligns across 8 bases. This sequence was found in a man in his sixties with COVID-19, enrolled during active disease. Sequencing input: peripheral blood. CDR3 DNA sequence: TGTGCCACCAGTGATCGATCGCAGGGGGCGGTGCTCGACGAGCAGTACTTC. Translated: CATSDRSQGAVLDEQYF.